This TCR beta chain originates from a study of shared clonotypes between healthy human individuals. About the study: For every donor, three CD4 naive, three CD4 memory, two CD8 naive and one CD8 memory plates were used.

The table came from immunoSEQ multiplex PCR; TCRdb's copy has only in-frame clones and leaves some out. Among approximately 1.5 million clones, 98% were seen once, and the ten largest hold approximately 0.4%. CDR1 and CDR2 from the germline V gene are SNHLY and FYNNEI. Trimming took off 7 bases at V and 5 bases at J, with 8 bases between the two ends. CDR3 length: 11 residues. The sequence derives from a man between 25 and 39 years old in good health. This chain links TRBV2 with TRBJ2-5; D not certain. The sequencing sample was made of naive CD4+ T cells sorted from blood. Stated subset: CD45RA+ positively selected. The CDR3 DNA reads TGTGCCAGCAATGTGGGGGAGACCCAGTACTTC. Amino acid sequence: CASNVGETQYF.